What follows describes a single TCR beta chain. The sample is drawn from a study of T cell changes during pregnancy in multiple sclerosis. The protocol was immunoSEQ multiplex PCR, while the TCRdb copy is restricted to in-frame clones and leaves out a portion. This table has roughly 56,000 clones, 70% to 90% appearing once. This TCR was recovered from a female donor with multiple sclerosis, enrolled in a pregnancy study. This material consisted of peripheral blood, taken in the first trimester of pregnancy.

This chain's CDR3 is CASSLAGGHYGYTF. In nucleotides, the CDR3 is TGTGCCAGCAGTTTGGCAGGGGGTCACTATGGCTACACCTTC. The chain couples TRBV28 to TRBJ1-2; TRBD1 matches at 7 bases. Germline V gene lookup returns CDR1 MDHEN and CDR2 SYDVKM. V trimming: 3 bases; J trimming: 3 bases; junction bases outside the gene matches: 4. The CDR3 totals 14 residues.